This T cell receptor (beta chain) originates from a study of cytomegalovirus exposure and HLA in healthy donors. Notes on the study in general: It was in a later analysis that TCR association rates were seen to vary by HLA locus, highest for DRB1 and lowest for HLA-C.

Deletions cut 1 base from V and 6 bases from J, with 15 bases between. The germline gives CDR1 SGHVS, CDR2 FQNEAQ. The CDR3 length is 16 residues. Worth noting for this clone: The antigen is unknown.

With 60 Vbeta and 13 Jbeta primers, the PCR was carried out. Sequenced by immunoSEQ multiplex PCR; TCRdb stores in-frame clones only, minus some. The repertoire has about 73,000 clones, roughly four fifths of them found once; the top ten carry roughly an eighth. This sequence was found in a man in his 70s in good health and CMV-seronegative. The chain employs TRBV7-8 and TRBJ2-2; weak D call: TRBD2 (6 bases). The sequencing sample was made of PBMCs. The CDR3: CASSLVAGGRPGELFF. The CDR3 region has the DNA TGTGCCAGCAGCTTAGTAGCCGGGGGACGACCCGGGGAGCTGTTTTTT.